These 27 T cell receptor beta chains originate from one sample sequenced in a study of control samples from healthy donors and cancer patients. Libraries were prepared by immunoSEQ multiplex PCR; TCRdb keeps only in-frame clonotypes and omits some of them. This table has more than 60,000 clones, around 90% appearing once. Input material: PBMCs. The origin of the receptors is a man in his 60s with colorectal cancer.

The chain carries TRBV28 and TRBJ2-1, with 8 bases matching TRBD1. CDR1 MDHEN and CDR2 SYDVKM come from the germline V gene. The CDR3 has 14 amino acids. Trimming removed 1 base from V and 10 bases from J; junction bases left unmatched: 6. Here the CDR3 DNA reads TGTGCCAGCAGTTTATTTCAGGGGGCTGGGGAGCAGTTCTTC. This sequence encodes CASSLFQGAGEQFF.

The chain has TRBV12-3 or TRBV12-4 and TRBJ2-7, with a weak D call TRBD1 (5 bases). V gave up 1 base and J gave up 4 bases, with 8 bases separating them. CDR3 length equals 13 residues. The CDR3 loop reads CASSLGQNYEQYF. Here the CDR3 DNA reads TGTGCCAGCAGTTTAGGACAGAATTACGAGCAGTACTTC.

V and J are TRBV6-1 and TRBJ1-1, with D uncertain. V lost 2 bases to trimming and J lost 5 bases, with 18 bases between them. Looked up from germline, CDR1 is MNHNS and CDR2 is SASEGT. The CDR3 contains 16 residues. The chain's CDR3 is CASSELPRYLGTEAFF. CDR3 sequence (DNA): TGTGCCAGCAGTGAATTACCGAGGTATCTGGGGACTGAAGCTTTCTTT.

This rearrangement joins TRBV4-1 to TRBJ1-4, with a weak D call TRBD1 (5 bases). With 2 bases removed from V and 8 bases from J, the gap between germline ends came to 21 bases. This CDR3 is built from 17 residues. Germline values: CDR1 MGHRA, CDR2 YSYEKL. This chain's CDR3 is CASSQNELGGWEEKLFF. As DNA, the CDR3 is TGCGCCAGCAGCCAAAATGAGTTGGGGGGATGGGAGGAAAAACTGTTTTTT.

The chain joins TRBV6-2 or TRBV6-3 to TRBJ1-3; D call uncertain. The germline V gene encodes CDR1 MNHEY and CDR2 SVGEGT. V shed 2 bases and J shed 0 bases, with 5 bases lying between them. The CDR3 has 14 residues. The CDR3 is CASSYGHSGNTIYF. The CDR3, as DNA: TGTGCCAGCAGTTACGGGCACTCTGGAAACACCATATATTTT.

V usage is TRBV7-2 and J usage is TRBJ2-6, with D possibly called TRBD1 or TRBD2 (5 bases each). CDR1 and CDR2 (germline): SGHTA, FQGNSA. V gave up 1 base and J gave up 2 bases, with 6 bases separating them. The CDR3 contains 15 residues. The DNA for the CDR3 is TGTGCCAGCAGCTTAGGGGGGACTGGGGCCAACGTCCTGACTTTC. This codes for CASSLGGTGANVLTF.

V is TRBV4-2 and J is TRBJ2-1; possible D gene TRBD1, 6 bases. Germline values: CDR1 LGHNA, CDR2 YNFKEQ. This CDR3 spans 16 amino acids. V was shortened by 4 bases and J by 6 bases, with 19 bases between the two germline ends. The CDR3 region is CASSRSTGMGPNEQFF. The CDR3 DNA is TGTGCCAGCAGCCGCTCGACAGGCATGGGACCCAATGAGCAGTTCTTC.

Notes on this clone: The same CDR3 arises from other DNA sequences in this sample as well. V gene TRBV18 combines with J gene TRBJ2-7; TRBD1 or TRBD2 may be the D gene (6 bases each). The CDR3 has 12 amino acids. Germline V gene sequence: CDR1 KGHSH, CDR2 LQKENI. The V gene lost 2 bases and the J gene lost 6 bases, with 8 bases spanning the gap. The CDR3 reads CASSPGGGEQYF. As DNA, the CDR3 is TGTGCCAGCTCACCAGGAGGGGGCGAGCAGTACTTC.

The rearrangement uses TRBV9 and TRBJ2-5; 11 bases agree with TRBD2. Germline V gives CDR1 SGDLS, CDR2 YYNGEE. V lost 4 bases to trimming and J lost 2 bases; unmatched junction nucleotides: 13. The CDR3 spans 18 residues. The CDR3 nucleotides read TGTGCCAGCAGCCCAGGTGGTAGCGGGGGGGCCGGTCAAGAGACCCAGTACTTC. Residues: CASSPGGSGGAGQETQYF.

The chain carries TRBV6-5 and TRBJ2-2; 9 nucleotides match TRBD1. Germline loops: CDR1 MNHEY, CDR2 SVGAGI. V trimming: 6 bases; J trimming: 4 bases; junction bases outside the gene matches: 3. The CDR3 is 14 amino acids. As DNA, the CDR3 is TGTGCCAGCAGGAAACAGGGGGCCACCGGGGAGCTGTTTTTT. It codes for CASRKQGATGELFF.

Concerning this clone itself: The germline gene is not matched at one end of the junction; a read error may be the cause. The chain joins TRBV18 to TRBJ1-4, with D maybe TRBD1 (5 bases). Germline values: CDR1 KGHSH, CDR2 LQKENI. The CDR3 covers 15 residues. The CDR3 reads CASPPGSLGSEKLFF. The CDR3 DNA follows: TGTGCCAGCCCACCAGGGTCCTTAGGGTCCGAAAAACTGTTTTTT.

This chain connects TRBV18 to TRBJ2-2; possibly TRBD2 for D (5 bases). CDR1 and CDR2 from the germline V gene are KGHSH and LQKENI. The CDR3 length is 17 residues. With 2 bases removed from V and 5 bases from J, the gap between germline ends came to 18 bases. The CDR3 spells CASSPADSSWGTGELFF. The CDR3 DNA sequence: TGTGCCAGCTCACCAGCGGACTCATCATGGGGAACCGGGGAGCTGTTTTTT.

The genes are TRBV5-7 and TRBJ1-5; D not certain. TRBV5-7 carries the ORF label, with uncertain function. Trimming took off 0 bases at V and 0 bases at J, with 7 bases between the two ends. The CDR3 sequence is 15 residues long. CDR3 sequence reads: CASSLEGYSNQPQHF. In nucleotides, the CDR3 is TGTGCCAGCAGCTTGGAGGGCTATAGCAATCAGCCCCAGCATTTT.

CDR3 residues: CASSLVVDSRETQYF. CDR3 DNA: TGCGCCAGCAGCTTGGTAGTCGATTCGAGGGAAACGCAGTATTTT. V and J are TRBV5-1 and TRBJ2-3, with D possibly TRBD2 on 5 matching bases. The CDR3 runs 15 residues. Per germline, CDR1 SGHRS and CDR2 YFSETQ. Trimming took 0 bases from V and 9 from J, leaving 17 bases between them.

In nucleotides, the CDR3 is TGTGCCAGCAGCCTTGAGAACACTGAAGCTTTCTTT. Its translation: CASSLENTEAFF. This chain links TRBV11-3 with TRBJ1-1; D is uncertain. CDR3 length: 12 amino acids. V gave up 5 bases and J gave up 1 base, with 5 bases separating them. In germline, CDR1 is SGHNT, CDR2 YENEEA.

This clone came up a few times. The CDR3 loop reads CASSLRGNTEAFF. As DNA, the CDR3 is TGTGCCAGCAGCTTAAGGGGAAACACTGAAGCTTTCTTT. The genes are TRBV5-6 and TRBJ1-1, with D maybe TRBD1 (5 bases). Trimming took 2 bases from V and 2 from J, leaving 7 bases between them. Germline V gene lookup returns CDR1 SGHDT and CDR2 YYEEEE. The CDR3 loop spans 13 amino acids.

The V and J genes are TRBV6-5 and TRBJ1-5, with TRBD1 as a possible D gene (6 bases). The CDR3 is made up of 15 amino acids. In germline, CDR1 is MNHEY, CDR2 SVGAGI. V was pared by 5 bases and J by 2 bases, with 13 bases between. CDR3 sequence: CASSPRGRGNQPQHF. In nucleotides, the CDR3 is TGTGCCAGCAGTCCCAGGGGCCGGGGCAATCAGCCCCAGCATTTT.

V gene TRBV6-5 combines with J gene TRBJ1-6, with D possibly being TRBD1 (6 bases). CDR3 length: 13 amino acids. Germline V gene lookup returns CDR1 MNHEY and CDR2 SVGAGI. With 6 bases removed from V and 7 bases from J, the gap between germline ends came to 10 bases. CDR3 sequence: CASSRGINSPLHF. Here the CDR3 DNA reads TGTGCCAGCAGCAGGGGAATCAATTCACCCCTCCACTTT.

CDR3 in amino acids: CASSHGTLEETQYF. The CDR3 region has the DNA TGTGCCAGCTCACACGGGACACTAGAAGAGACCCAGTACTTC. V and J are TRBV18 and TRBJ2-5; D may be TRBD1 (6 bases). V lost 4 bases and J 3 bases, leaving 12 bases between the germline ends. This CDR3 is 14 amino acids long. Germline V gives CDR1 KGHSH, CDR2 LQKENI.

This clone is labeled medium-sized. This chain uses TRBV2 with TRBJ1-1; D ambiguous. Looked up from germline, CDR1 is SNHLY and CDR2 is FYNNEI. The CDR3 is 12 amino acids. V lost 7 bases, J lost 5 bases, and 11 bases lay in between. The chain's CDR3 is CASKKGGTEAFF. The CDR3 DNA is TGTGCCAGCAAAAAGGGAGGGACTGAAGCTTTCTTT.

The CDR3 DNA sequence: TGTGCCAGCAGCGCGGGACCCTTTTACTCTGGAAACACCATATATTTT. This translates into CASSAGPFYSGNTIYF. The chain links TRBV7-2 to TRBJ1-3; TRBD1 might be the D (5 bases). V was clipped by 5 bases and J by 0 bases, with 14 bases between them. The CDR3 sequence is 16 residues long. Germline V gene data show CDR1 as SGHTA and CDR2 as FQGNSA.

The rearrangement links TRBV5-1 to TRBJ2-7; D is unclear. CDR1 and CDR2 (germline): SGHRS, YFSETQ. V was clipped by 4 bases and J by 7 bases, with 21 bases between them. The CDR3 has 15 amino acids. The chain's CDR3 is CASSTDGNIMREQYF. CDR3 bases: TGCGCCAGCAGCACGGACGGAAACATTATGAGGGAGCAGTACTTC.

The rearrangement joins TRBV15 to TRBJ1-6; D call uncertain. The CDR3 loop spans 15 amino acids. In germline, CDR1 is LNHNV, CDR2 YYDKDF (reference sequence). The V gene lost 1 base and the J gene lost 7 bases, with 11 bases spanning the gap. The CDR3 nucleotides read TGTGCCACCAGCAGAGCCGGAGGATTAAATTCACCCCTCCACTTT. Encoded protein: CATSRAGGLNSPLHF.

CDR3 amino acids: CASSLSGMSYEQYF. CDR3 DNA sequence: TGTGCCAGCAGCTTATCCGGGATGTCATACGAGCAGTACTTC. The chain has TRBV13 and TRBJ2-7, with D possibly TRBD2 on 5 matching bases. Germline V lookup: CDR1 PRHDT, CDR2 FYEKMQ (reference sequence). V lost 2 bases to trimming and J lost 4 bases, with 12 bases between them. CDR3 length equals 14 residues.

CDR3 nucleotide sequence: TGCGCCAGCAGCCCAGGTCGTCGCGGAGCCTACGAGCAGTACTTC. It codes for CASSPGRRGAYEQYF. J is TRBJ2-7 and V is TRBV5-1; no clear D. Germline V CDR1 and CDR2: SGHRS, YFSETQ. This CDR3 spans 15 amino acids. The V and J ends lost 4 bases and 2 bases respectively, with 16 bases between them.

The V call is TRBV7-6, the J call TRBJ1-3; no clear D. Trimming left V 1 base short and J 4 bases short, with 14 bases between. Germline V gives CDR1 SGHVS, CDR2 FNYEAQ. CDR3 length equals 16 residues. The CDR3 coding sequence is TGTGCCAGCAGCTTAGGGGCCGTATTAAGCGGAAACACCATATATTTT. Its protein is CASSLGAVLSGNTIYF.

The V gene is TRBV11-2, the J gene TRBJ1-2; TRBD1 agrees at 8 bases. Germline trimming cut 2 bases from V and 2 bases from J; bases unmatched to any gene: 4. The CDR3 is made up of 15 amino acids. The germline V gene has CDR1 SGHAT and CDR2 FQNNGV. CDR3 coding DNA: TGTGCCAGCAGCTTACAGGGGGCCCCAAACTATGGCTACACCTTC. Its translation: CASSLQGAPNYGYTF.